The 22 T cell receptor beta chains below all came from one sample that was sequenced in a study of neoadjuvant anti-PD-1 for oral cavity cancer. Assay used: immunoSEQ multiplex PCR; TCRdb lists only in-frame clones, some missing. The sample yields some 15,000 clones, over 70% seen once. Time point reported: after neoadjuvant nivolumab, at surgical resection. This material consisted of PBMCs, taken after nivolumab (anti-PD-1) treatment. These receptors were collected from a person aged 35-79 years with oral cavity squamous cell carcinoma.

The rearrangement uses TRBV6-1 and TRBJ2-3, with D perhaps given as TRBD1 or TRBD2 (6 bases each). The CDR3 length is 14 residues. Trimming stripped 7 bases from V and 2 bases from J, with 13 bases between. Germline assignment: CDR1 MNHNS and CDR2 SASEGT. The CDR3 DNA reads as TGTGCCAGCACGGAGGGGGACATCACAGATACGCAGTATTTT. It yields the protein CASTEGDITDTQYF.

This clone was detected a few times. The V gene is TRBV10-3, the J gene TRBJ1-1; D might be TRBD1 (5 bases). This CDR3 is built from 15 residues. Germline loops: CDR1 ENHRY, CDR2 SYGVKD. The V and J ends lost 3 bases and 4 bases respectively, with 15 bases between them. The CDR3 sequence is CAISETGGDGTEAFF. The CDR3 region has the DNA TGTGCCATCAGTGAAACAGGAGGAGATGGCACTGAAGCTTTCTTT.

For the CDR3, the DNA is TGTGCCAGCAGGACGGGAGGACCCTACAATGAGCAGTTCTTC. It is translated as CASRTGGPYNEQFF. The V call is TRBV7-6, the J call TRBJ2-1; 7 bases fit TRBD2. In germline, CDR1 is SGHVS, CDR2 FNYEAQ. Trimming at V came to 6 bases and at J to 2 bases, leaving 4 bases not matched to a gene. The CDR3 has 14 residues.

The chain is built from TRBV10-2 and TRBJ2-7; 11 positions match TRBD1. After removal of 7 bases from V and 4 bases from J, the junction contained 9 bases not matched to a gene. The CDR3 consists of 15 residues. Germline lookup yields CDR1 WSHSY and CDR2 SAAADI. CDR3 coding DNA: TGCGCCAGCAAAGCTTCCGGGACAGGGGGTTACGAGCAGTACTTC. Translating it yields CASKASGTGGYEQYF.

The rearrangement joins TRBV5-1 to TRBJ1-1; 7 bases are a match to TRBD1. The germline V gene encodes CDR1 SGHRS and CDR2 YFSETQ. The CDR3 is 15 residues long. V lost 4 bases, J lost 4 bases, and 10 bases stayed unmatched. CDR3: CASSPGRQGSTEAFF. CDR3 bases: TGCGCCAGCAGCCCCGGACGACAGGGTAGCACTGAAGCTTTCTTT.

The V and J genes are TRBV9 and TRBJ2-7; D remains ambiguous. Germline V lookup: CDR1 SGDLS, CDR2 YYNGEE. CDR3 length equals 14 residues. V lost 0 bases and J lost 2, with 9 bases in between. CDR3 nucleotide sequence: TGTGCCAGCAGCGTAGAAGGAGCCACCTACGAGCAGTACTTC. As protein: CASSVEGATYEQYF.

The chain is built from TRBV5-1 and TRBJ2-2; D gene uncertain. Germline assignment: CDR1 SGHRS and CDR2 YFSETQ. This CDR3 has 16 amino acids. Trimming stripped 4 bases from V and 6 bases from J, with 19 bases between. As DNA, the CDR3 is TGCGCCAGCAGCCCCCCCTTAGGAGTTGTCGCCGGGGAGCTGTTTTTT. Encoded protein: CASSPPLGVVAGELFF.

J is TRBJ2-3 and V is TRBV10-3; tentatively, D is TRBD1 (6 bases). The V gene lost 6 bases and the J gene lost 1 base, with 11 bases spanning the gap. Germline assignment: CDR1 ENHRY and CDR2 SYGVKD. The CDR3 is 14 amino acids. The CDR3 DNA is TGTGCCATCAGGGACTCAGGGGGCACAGATACGCAGTATTTT. This translates into CAIRDSGGTDTQYF.

This chain joins TRBV11-1 and TRBJ2-7; D unclear. V was trimmed by 2 bases and J by 2 bases, leaving 10 bases between them. The CDR3 runs 14 residues. In germline, CDR1 is SGHAT, CDR2 FQDESV (reference sequence). The CDR3 bases are TGTGCCAGCAGCTTAATAGTCGGGCCCTACGAGCAGTACTTC. It specifies CASSLIVGPYEQYF.

The J gene is TRBJ1-1, the V gene TRBV19, with TRBD1 as a possible D gene (6 bases). V lost 2 bases to trimming and J lost 1 base, with 8 bases between them. The CDR3 loop spans 14 amino acids. CDR1 LNHDA and CDR2 SQIVND come from the germline V gene (reference sequence). Here the CDR3 reads CASSIRGGNTEAFF. The CDR3 DNA reads TGTGCCAGTAGTATAAGGGGGGGGAACACTGAAGCTTTCTTT.

The chain links TRBV10-2 to TRBJ1-3; D call uncertain. V was cut by 6 bases and J by 0 bases, with 6 bases left in between. This CDR3 is 13 amino acids long. Germline V gives CDR1 WSHSY, CDR2 SAAADI. In DNA, the CDR3 is TGCGCCAGCAGGGACGGCTCTGGAAACACCATATATTTT. It is translated as CASRDGSGNTIYF.

The V gene is TRBV30, the J gene TRBJ2-7, with D tentatively TRBD1 (5 bases). The germline V gene encodes CDR1 GTSNPN and CDR2 SVGIG (reference sequence). The CDR3 length is 13 residues. With 3 bases removed from V and 4 bases from J, the gap between germline ends came to 13 bases. The CDR3 DNA follows: TGTGCCTGGAGCCTGACAGCATCATACGAGCAGTACTTC. Its protein is CAWSLTASYEQYF.

V is TRBV2 and J is TRBJ2-7; 8 nucleotides line up with TRBD1. Per germline, CDR1 SNHLY and CDR2 FYNNEI. Trimming cost V 4 bases and J 7 bases; bases outside gene matches: 6. This CDR3 has 13 residues. As DNA, the CDR3 is TGTGCCAGCAGTGGACAGGGGATAAGAGAGCAGTACTTC. This encodes CASSGQGIREQYF.

This clone occurred once. J is TRBJ1-1 and V is TRBV9; 7 bases are a match to TRBD1. The CDR3 is made up of 13 amino acids. The germline V gene encodes CDR1 SGDLS and CDR2 YYNGEE. After removal of 4 bases from V and 4 bases from J, the junction contained 4 bases not matched to a gene. The DNA of the CDR3 is TGTGCCAGCAGCAAGACAGGGATCACTGAAGCTTTCTTT. Translation gives CASSKTGITEAFF.

This clone was seen a single time. J is TRBJ2-1 and V is TRBV10-3; D remains ambiguous. This CDR3 has 14 residues. V was trimmed by 0 bases and J by 8 bases, leaving 11 bases between them. Germline V gene lookup returns CDR1 ENHRY and CDR2 SYGVKD. The CDR3: CAISESGRSDEQFF. The CDR3 DNA sequence: TGTGCCATCAGTGAGTCGGGAAGATCCGATGAGCAGTTCTTC.

The V gene is TRBV2, the J gene TRBJ2-2, with D hard to call. The CDR3 spans 15 residues. The germline V gene encodes CDR1 SNHLY and CDR2 FYNNEI. V was clipped by 1 base and J by 6 bases, with 12 bases between them. In DNA, the CDR3 is TGTGCCAGCAGTGAAGGGGCCGTAGCACCCGGGGAGCTGTTTTTT. Protein product: CASSEGAVAPGELFF.

The rearrangement joins TRBV7-9 to TRBJ1-1, with TRBD1 as a possible D gene (6 bases). V lost 6 bases and J 11 bases, leaving 19 bases between the germline ends. Germline assignment: CDR1 SEHNR and CDR2 FQNEAQ (reference sequence). CDR3 length: 13 amino acids. CDR3 DNA: TGTGCCAGCAGTTTAAACAGGGAGCATCAGGCTTTCTTT. It encodes CASSLNREHQAFF.

The chain couples TRBV28 to TRBJ1-4; 7 bases agree with TRBD1. CDR1 is MDHEN, CDR2 SYDVKM, per germline. Trimming cost V 5 bases and J 5 bases; bases outside gene matches: 11. The CDR3 is 16 amino acids. As DNA, the CDR3 is TGTGCCAGCAGTCTGCGCCGGACAGGAGGAAATGAAAAACTGTTTTTT. As protein: CASSLRRTGGNEKLFF.

This chain connects TRBV7-8 to TRBJ2-1; 9 nucleotides match TRBD1. From germline, CDR1 is SGHVS and CDR2 FQNEAQ. Trimming took 1 base from V and 8 from J; bases not matched to a gene: 6. The CDR3 consists of 15 residues. CDR3 bases: TGTGCCAGCAGCTTAGTGGACAGGGGTGGTTATGAGCAGTTCTTC. It specifies CASSLVDRGGYEQFF.

This clone appeared a few times. V is TRBV11-2 and J is TRBJ2-4, with D maybe TRBD1 (6 bases). The germline V gene has CDR1 SGHAT and CDR2 FQNNGV. CDR3 length equals 13 residues. V lost 7 bases and J lost 9, with 16 bases in between. The CDR3 nucleotides are TGTGCCAGCACCCAGGGGTCCCCGCTCATTCAGTACTTC. Translation gives CASTQGSPLIQYF.

This clone has only a few counts. J is TRBJ1-5 and V is TRBV2; D unresolved. V was pared by 3 bases and J by 7 bases, with 7 bases between. CDR3 length equals 12 residues. Germline CDR1 and CDR2: SNHLY and FYNNEI. CDR3 DNA sequence: TGTGCCAGCAGTGAGCAAGTCCAGCCCCAGCATTTT. This codes for CASSEQVQPQHF.

J is TRBJ2-3 and V is TRBV5-4; D possibly corresponds to TRBD2 (5 bases). The CDR3 is 14 amino acids. V dropped 1 base and J dropped 1 base, with 7 bases sitting between them. Germline V CDR1 and CDR2: SGHNT, YYREEE (reference sequence). The CDR3 region is CASSLLGGTDTQYF. The CDR3 nucleotides are TGTGCCAGCAGCTTGCTCGGGGGCACAGATACGCAGTATTTT.